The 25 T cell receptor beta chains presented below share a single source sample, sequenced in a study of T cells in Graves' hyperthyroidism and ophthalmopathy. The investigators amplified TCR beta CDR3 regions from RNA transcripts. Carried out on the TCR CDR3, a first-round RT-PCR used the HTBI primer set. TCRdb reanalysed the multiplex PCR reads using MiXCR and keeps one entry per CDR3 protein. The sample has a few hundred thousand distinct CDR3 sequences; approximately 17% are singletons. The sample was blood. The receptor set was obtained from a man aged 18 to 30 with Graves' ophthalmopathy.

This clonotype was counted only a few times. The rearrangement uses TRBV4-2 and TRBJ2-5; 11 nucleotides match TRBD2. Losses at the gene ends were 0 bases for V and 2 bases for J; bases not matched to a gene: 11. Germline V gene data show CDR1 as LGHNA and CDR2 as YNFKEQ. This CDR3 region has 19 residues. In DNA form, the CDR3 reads TGTGCCAGCAGCCAAGAAGGGTGGCCTAGCGGGGGGTCACAAGAGACCCAGTACTTC. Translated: CASSQEGWPSGGSQETQYF.

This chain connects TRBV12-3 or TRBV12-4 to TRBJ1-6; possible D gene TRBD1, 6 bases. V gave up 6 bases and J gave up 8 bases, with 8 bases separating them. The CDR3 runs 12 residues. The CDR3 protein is CASRRQDSPLHF. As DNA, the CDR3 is TGTGCCAGCAGAAGACAGGATTCACCCCTCCACTTT.

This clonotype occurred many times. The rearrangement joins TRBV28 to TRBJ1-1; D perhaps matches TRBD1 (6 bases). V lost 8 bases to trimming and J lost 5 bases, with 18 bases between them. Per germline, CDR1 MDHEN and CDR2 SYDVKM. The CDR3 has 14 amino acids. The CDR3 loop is CASLTPVRGTEAFF. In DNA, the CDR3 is TGTGCCAGCTTGACTCCAGTGAGGGGGACTGAAGCTTTCTTT.

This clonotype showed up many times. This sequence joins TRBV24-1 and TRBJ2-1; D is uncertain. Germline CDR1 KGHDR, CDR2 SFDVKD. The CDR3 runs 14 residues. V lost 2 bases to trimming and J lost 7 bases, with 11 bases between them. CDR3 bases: TGTGCCACCAGTGATTCTTCACAGTTAAATGAGCAGTTCTTC. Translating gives CATSDSSQLNEQFF.

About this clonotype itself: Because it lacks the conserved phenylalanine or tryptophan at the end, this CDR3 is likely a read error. The CDR3 nucleotides are TGTGCCAGCAGTTTGGGACTTATGAACACTGAAGCTTTCCTT. Encoded protein: CASSLGLMNTEAFL. The rearrangement joins TRBV6-1 to TRBJ1-1; possibly TRBD1 for D (5 bases). The CDR3 sequence is 14 residues long. Germline loops: CDR1 MNHNS, CDR2 SASEGT. The V end lost 5 bases, the J end lost 0 bases, and 10 bases lay between the germline ends.

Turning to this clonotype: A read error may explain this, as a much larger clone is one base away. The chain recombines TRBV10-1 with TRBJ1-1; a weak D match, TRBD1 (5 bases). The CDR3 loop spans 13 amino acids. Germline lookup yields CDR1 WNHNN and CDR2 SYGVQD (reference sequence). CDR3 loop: CASRETVDTVAFF. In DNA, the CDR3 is TGCGCCAGCAGGGAGACAGTGGACACTGTAGCTTTCTTT.

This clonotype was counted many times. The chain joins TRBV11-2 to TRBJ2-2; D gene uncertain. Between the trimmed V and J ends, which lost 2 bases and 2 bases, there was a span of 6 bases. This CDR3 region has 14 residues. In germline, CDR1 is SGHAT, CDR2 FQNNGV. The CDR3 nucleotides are TGTGCCAGCAGCTTATTGGTCAACACCGGGGAGCTGTTTTTT. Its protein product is CASSLLVNTGELFF.

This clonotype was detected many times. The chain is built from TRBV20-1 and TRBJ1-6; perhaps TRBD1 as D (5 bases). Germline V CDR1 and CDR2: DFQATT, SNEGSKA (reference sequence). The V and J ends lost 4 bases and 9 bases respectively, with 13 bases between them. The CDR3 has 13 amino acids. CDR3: CSAIDGGTSPLHF. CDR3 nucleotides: TGCAGTGCTATTGACGGGGGGACTTCACCCCTCCACTTT.

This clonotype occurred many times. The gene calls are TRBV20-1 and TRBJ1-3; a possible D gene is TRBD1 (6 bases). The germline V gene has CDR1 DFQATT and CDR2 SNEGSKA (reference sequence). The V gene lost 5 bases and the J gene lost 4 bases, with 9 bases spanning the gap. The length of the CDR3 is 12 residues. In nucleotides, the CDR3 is TGCAGTGCTCCGGGGGCCGGAAACACCATATATTTT. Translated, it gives CSAPGAGNTIYF.

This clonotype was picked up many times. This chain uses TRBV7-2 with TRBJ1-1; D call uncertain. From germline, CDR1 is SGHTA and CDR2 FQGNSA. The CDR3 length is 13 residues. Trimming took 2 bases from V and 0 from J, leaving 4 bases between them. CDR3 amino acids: CASSLTLNTEAFF. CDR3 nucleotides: TGTGCCAGCAGCTTAACTCTGAACACTGAAGCTTTCTTT.

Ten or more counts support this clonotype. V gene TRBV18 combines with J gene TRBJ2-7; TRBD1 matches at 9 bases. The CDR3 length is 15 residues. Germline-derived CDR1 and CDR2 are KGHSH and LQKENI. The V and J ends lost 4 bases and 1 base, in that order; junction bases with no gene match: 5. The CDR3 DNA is TGTGCCAGCTCACTGCGGACAGGGGAGTCCTACGAGCAGTACTTC. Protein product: CASSLRTGESYEQYF. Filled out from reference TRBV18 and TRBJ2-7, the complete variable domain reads NAGVMQNPRHLVRRRGQEARLRCSPMKGHSHVYWYRQLPEEGLKFMVYLQKENIIDESGMPKERFSAEFPKEGPSILRIQQVVRGDSAAYFCASSLRTGESYEQYFGPGTRLTVT.

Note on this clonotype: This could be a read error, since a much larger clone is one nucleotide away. The CDR3 protein is CASSDRLALMAGELFF. For the CDR3, the DNA is TGTGCCAGCAGTGATCGACTGGCCCTGATGGCCGGGGAGCTGTTTTTT. The gene calls are TRBV2 and TRBJ2-2, with no clear D. Trimming took 3 bases from V and 6 from J, leaving 17 bases between them. The V gene's germline CDR1 is SNHLY and CDR2 FYNNEI. The CDR3 has 16 residues. The full variable domain, its missing parts supplied by reference TRBV2 and TRBJ2-2, is EPEVTQTPSHQVTQMGQEVILRCVPISNHLYFYWYRQILGQKVEFLVSFYNNEISEKSEIFDDQFSVERPDGSNFTLKIRSTKLEDSAMYFCASSDRLALMAGELFFGEGSRLTVL.

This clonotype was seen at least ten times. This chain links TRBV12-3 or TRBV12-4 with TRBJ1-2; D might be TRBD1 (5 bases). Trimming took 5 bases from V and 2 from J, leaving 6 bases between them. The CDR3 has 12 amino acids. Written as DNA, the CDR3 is TGTGCCAGCAGTACAGGCAACTATGGCTACACCTTC. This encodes CASSTGNYGYTF.

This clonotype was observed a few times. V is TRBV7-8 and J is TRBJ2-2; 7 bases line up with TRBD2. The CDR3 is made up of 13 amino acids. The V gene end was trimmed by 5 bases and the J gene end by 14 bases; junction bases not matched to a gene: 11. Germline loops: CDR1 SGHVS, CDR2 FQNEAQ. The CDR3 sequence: CASSRAPSGGLFF. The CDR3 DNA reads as TGTGCCAGCAGCCGAGCCCCATCGGGGGGACTGTTTTTT.

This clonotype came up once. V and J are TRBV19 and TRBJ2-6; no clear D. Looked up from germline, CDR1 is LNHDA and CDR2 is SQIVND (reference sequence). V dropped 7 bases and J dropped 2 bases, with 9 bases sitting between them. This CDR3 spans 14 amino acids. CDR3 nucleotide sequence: TGTGCCAGTACCCCCTCGGCTGGGGCCAACGTCCTGACTTTC. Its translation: CASTPSAGANVLTF. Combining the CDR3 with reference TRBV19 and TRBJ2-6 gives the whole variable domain DGGITQSPKYLFRKEGQNVTLSCEQNLNHDAMYWYRQDPGQGLRLIYYSQIVNDFQKGDIAEGYSVSREKKESFPLTVTSAQKNPTAFYLCASTPSAGANVLTFGAGSRLTVL.

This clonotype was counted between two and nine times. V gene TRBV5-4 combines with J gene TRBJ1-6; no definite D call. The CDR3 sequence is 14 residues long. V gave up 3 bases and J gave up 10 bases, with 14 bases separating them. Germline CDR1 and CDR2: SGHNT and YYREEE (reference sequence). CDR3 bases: TGTGCCAGCAGCTGGAAATCTGGTGGATCACCCCTCCACTTT. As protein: CASSWKSGGSPLHF.

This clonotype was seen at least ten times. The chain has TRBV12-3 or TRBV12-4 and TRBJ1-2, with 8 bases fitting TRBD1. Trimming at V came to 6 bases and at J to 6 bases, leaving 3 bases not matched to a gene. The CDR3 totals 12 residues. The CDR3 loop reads CASSLTGDGYTF. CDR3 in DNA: TGTGCCAGCAGCCTGACAGGGGATGGCTACACCTTC.

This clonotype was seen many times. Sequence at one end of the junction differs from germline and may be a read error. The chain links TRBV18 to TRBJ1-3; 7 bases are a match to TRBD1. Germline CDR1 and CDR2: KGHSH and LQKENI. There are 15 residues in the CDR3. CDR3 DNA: TGTGCCAGCTCCCCACGACAGGGATCTGGAAACACCATATATTTT. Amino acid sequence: CASSPRQGSGNTIYF. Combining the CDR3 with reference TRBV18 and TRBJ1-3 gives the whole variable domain NAGVMQNPRHLVRRRGQEARLRCSPMKGHSHVYWYRQLPEEGLKFMVYLQKENIIDESGMPKERFSAEFPKEGPSILRIQQVVRGDSAAYFCASSPRQGSGNTIYFGEGSWLTVV.

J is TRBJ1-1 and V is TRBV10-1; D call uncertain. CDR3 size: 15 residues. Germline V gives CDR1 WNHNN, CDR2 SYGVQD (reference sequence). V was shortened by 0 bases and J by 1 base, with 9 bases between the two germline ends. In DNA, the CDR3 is TGCGCCAGCAGTGAGTCGAGAGGGTGGAACACTGAAGCTTTCTTT. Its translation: CASSESRGWNTEAFF.

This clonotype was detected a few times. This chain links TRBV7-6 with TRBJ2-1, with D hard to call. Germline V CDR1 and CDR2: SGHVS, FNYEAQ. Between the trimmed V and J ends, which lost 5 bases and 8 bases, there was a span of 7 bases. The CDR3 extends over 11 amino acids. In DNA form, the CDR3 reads TGTGCCAGCAGCCCCTTAGATGAGCAGTTCTTC. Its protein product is CASSPLDEQFF.

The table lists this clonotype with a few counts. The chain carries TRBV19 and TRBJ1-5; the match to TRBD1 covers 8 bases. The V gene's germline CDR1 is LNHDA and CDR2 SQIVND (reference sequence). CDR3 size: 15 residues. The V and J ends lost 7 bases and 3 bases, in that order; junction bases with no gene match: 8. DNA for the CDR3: TGTGCCAGTACAACGATGGGACAGGACAATCAGCCCCAGCATTTT. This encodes CASTTMGQDNQPQHF.

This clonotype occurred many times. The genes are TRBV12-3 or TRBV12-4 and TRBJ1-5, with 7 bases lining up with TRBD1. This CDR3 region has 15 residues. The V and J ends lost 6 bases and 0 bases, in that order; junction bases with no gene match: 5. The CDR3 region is CASSPTGYSNQPQHF. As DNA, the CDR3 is TGTGCCAGCAGCCCGACAGGGTATAGCAATCAGCCCCAGCATTTT.

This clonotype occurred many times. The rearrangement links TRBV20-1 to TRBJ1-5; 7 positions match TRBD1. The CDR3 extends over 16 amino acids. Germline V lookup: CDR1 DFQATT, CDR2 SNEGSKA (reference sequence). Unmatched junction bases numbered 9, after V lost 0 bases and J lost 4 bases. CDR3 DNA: TGCAGTGCTAGAGATCAAACCGACAGGGATAATCAGCCCCAGCATTTT. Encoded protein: CSARDQTDRDNQPQHF.

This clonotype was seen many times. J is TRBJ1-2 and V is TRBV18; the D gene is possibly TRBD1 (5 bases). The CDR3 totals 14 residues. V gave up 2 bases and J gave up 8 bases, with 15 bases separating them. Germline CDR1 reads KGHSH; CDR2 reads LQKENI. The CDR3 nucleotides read TGTGCCAGCTCACCAATCGAGGGGAGGAGCGGCTACACCTTC. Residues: CASSPIEGRSGYTF.

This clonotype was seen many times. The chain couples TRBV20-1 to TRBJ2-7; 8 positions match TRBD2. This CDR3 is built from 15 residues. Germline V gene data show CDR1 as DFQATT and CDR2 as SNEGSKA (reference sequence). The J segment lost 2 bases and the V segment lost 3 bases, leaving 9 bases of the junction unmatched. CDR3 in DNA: TGCAGTGCTAGGGAACTAGCGGAGATCACCTACGAGCAGTACTTC. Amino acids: CSARELAEITYEQYF.